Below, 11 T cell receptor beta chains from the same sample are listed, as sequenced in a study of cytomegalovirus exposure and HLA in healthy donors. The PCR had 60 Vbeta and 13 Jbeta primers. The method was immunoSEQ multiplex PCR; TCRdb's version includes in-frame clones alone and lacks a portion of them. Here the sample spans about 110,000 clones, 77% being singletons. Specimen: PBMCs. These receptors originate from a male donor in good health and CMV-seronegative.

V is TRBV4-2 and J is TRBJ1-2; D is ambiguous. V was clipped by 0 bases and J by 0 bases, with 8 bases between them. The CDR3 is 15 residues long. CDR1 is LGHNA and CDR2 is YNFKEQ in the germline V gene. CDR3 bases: TGTGCCAGCAGCCAAGAATTGGGCGCTAACTATGGCTACACCTTC. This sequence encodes CASSQELGANYGYTF.

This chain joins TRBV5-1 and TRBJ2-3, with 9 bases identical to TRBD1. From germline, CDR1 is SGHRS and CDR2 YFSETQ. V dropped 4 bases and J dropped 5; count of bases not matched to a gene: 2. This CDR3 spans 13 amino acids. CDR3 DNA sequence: TGCGCCAGCAGCCCGGGACAGGGAGATACGCAGTATTTT. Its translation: CASSPGQGDTQYF.

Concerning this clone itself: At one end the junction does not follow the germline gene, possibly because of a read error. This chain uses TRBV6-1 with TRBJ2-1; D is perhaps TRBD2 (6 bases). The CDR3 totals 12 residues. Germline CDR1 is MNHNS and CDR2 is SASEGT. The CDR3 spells CASSEYGTQKLF. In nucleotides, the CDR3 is TGTGCCAGCAGTGAATACGGGACTCAAAAGCTCTTC.

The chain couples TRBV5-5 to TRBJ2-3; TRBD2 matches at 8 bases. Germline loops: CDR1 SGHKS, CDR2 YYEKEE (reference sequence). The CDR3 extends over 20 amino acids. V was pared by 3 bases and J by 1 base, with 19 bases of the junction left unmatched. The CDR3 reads CASSSRGIAGGPRGTDTQYF. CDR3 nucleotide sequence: TGTGCCAGCAGCTCCCGGGGTATTGCGGGAGGCCCTCGGGGCACAGATACGCAGTATTTT.

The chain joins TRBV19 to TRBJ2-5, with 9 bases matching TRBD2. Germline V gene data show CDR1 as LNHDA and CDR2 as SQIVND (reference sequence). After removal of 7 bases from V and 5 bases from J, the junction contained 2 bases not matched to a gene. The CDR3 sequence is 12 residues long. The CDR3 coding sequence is TGTGCCAGTACCGCGGGGGGGGAGACCCAGTACTTC. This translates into CASTAGGETQYF. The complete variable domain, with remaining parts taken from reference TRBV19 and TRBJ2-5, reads DGGITQSPKYLFRKEGQNVTLSCEQNLNHDAMYWYRQDPGQGLRLIYYSQIVNDFQKGDIAEGYSVSREKKESFPLTVTSAQKNPTAFYLCASTAGGETQYFGPGTRLLVL.

In DNA, the CDR3 is TGTGCCAGCAGCATGGACAGGGGGCTTCGAGGCTACACCTTC. Translation: CASSMDRGLRGYTF. This rearrangement joins TRBV5-6 to TRBJ1-2; 11 bases are shared with TRBD1. Germline CDR1 and CDR2: SGHDT and YYEEEE. The CDR3 length is 14 residues. The V segment lost 4 bases and the J segment 8 bases; nucleotides outside the gene matches: 7.

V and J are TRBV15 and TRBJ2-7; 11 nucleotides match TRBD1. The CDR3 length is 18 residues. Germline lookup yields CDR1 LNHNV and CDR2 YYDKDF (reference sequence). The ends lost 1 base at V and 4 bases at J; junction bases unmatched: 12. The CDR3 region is CATSRARTGQGAVYEQYF. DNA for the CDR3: TGTGCCACCAGCAGAGCTCGAACAGGACAGGGGGCTGTGTACGAGCAGTACTTC. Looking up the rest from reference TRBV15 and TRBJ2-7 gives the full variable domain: DAMVIQNPRYQVTQFGKPVTLSCSQTLNHNVMYWYQQKSSQAPKLLFHYYDKDFNNEADTPDNFQSRRPNTSFCFLDIRSPGLGDTAMYLCATSRARTGQGAVYEQYFGPGTRLTVT.

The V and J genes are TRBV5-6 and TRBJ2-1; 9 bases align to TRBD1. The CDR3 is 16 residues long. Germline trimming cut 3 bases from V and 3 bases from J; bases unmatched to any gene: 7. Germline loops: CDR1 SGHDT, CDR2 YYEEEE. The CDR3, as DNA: TGTGCCAGCAGCTCAAACTGGGACAGGGTCTACAATGAGCAGTTCTTC. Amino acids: CASSSNWDRVYNEQFF.

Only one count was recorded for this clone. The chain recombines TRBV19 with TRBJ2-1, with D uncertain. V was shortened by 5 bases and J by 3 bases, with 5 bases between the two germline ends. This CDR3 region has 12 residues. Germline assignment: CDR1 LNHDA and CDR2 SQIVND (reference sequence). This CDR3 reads CASSVIYNEQFF. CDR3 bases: TGTGCCAGTAGTGTAATCTACAATGAGCAGTTCTTC.

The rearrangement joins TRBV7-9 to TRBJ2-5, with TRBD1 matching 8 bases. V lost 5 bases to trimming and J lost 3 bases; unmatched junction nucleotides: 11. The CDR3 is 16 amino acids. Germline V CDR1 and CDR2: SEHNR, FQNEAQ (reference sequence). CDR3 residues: CASSPFRGRLEETQYF. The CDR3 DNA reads TGTGCCAGCAGCCCATTCAGGGGGCGCTTGGAAGAGACCCAGTACTTC.

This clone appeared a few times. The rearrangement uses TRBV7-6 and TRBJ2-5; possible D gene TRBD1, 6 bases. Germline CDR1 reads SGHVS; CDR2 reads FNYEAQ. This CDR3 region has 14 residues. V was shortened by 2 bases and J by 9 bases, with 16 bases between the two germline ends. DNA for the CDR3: TGTGCCAGCAGCTTAAGCTCAGGGGCGGCGGCCCAGTACTTC. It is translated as CASSLSSGAAAQYF.